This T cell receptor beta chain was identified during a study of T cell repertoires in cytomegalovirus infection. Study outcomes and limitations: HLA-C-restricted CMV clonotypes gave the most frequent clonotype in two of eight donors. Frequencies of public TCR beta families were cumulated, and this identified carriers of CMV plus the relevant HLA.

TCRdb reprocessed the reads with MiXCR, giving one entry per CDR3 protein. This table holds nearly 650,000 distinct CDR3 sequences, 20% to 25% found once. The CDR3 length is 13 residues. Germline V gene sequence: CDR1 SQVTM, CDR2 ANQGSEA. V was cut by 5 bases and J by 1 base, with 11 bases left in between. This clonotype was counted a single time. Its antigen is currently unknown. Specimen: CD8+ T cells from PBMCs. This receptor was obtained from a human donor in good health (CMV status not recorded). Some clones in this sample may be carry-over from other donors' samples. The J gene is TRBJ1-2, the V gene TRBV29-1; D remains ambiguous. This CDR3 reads CSVRPAFNYGYTF. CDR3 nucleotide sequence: TGCAGCGTTCGACCAGCATTTAACTATGGCTACACCTTC.